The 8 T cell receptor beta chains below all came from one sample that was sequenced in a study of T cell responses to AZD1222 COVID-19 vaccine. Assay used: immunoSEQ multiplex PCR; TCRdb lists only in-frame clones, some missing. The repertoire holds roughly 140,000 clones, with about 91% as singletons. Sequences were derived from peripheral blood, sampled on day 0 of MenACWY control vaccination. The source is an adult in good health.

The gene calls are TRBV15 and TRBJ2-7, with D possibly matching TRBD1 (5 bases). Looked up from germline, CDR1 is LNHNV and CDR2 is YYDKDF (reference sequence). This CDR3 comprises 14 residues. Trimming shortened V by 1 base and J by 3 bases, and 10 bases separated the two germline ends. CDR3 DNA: TGTGCCACCAGCAGAGGAAGACAGCGCTACGAGCAGTACTTC. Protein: CATSRGRQRYEQYF.

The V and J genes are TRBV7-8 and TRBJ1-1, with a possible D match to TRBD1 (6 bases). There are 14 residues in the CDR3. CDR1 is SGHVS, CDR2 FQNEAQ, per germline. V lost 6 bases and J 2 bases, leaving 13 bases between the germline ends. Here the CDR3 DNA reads TGTGCCAGCAGTCTAACGGGGGGCAACACTGAAGCTTTCTTT. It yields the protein CASSLTGGNTEAFF.

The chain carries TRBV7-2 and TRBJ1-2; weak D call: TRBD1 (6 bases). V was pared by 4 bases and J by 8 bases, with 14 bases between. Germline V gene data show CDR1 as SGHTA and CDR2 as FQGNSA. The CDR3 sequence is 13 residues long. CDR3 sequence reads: CASSSQGRRGYTF. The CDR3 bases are TGTGCCAGCAGCTCACAGGGAAGACGCGGCTACACCTTC.

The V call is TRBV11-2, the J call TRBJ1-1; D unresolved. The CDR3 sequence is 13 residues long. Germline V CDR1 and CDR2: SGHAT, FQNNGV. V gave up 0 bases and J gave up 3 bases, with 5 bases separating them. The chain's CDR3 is CASSLEAYTEAFF. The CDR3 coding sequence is TGTGCCAGCAGCTTAGAGGCGTACACTGAAGCTTTCTTT. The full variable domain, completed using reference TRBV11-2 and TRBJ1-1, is EAGVAQSPRYKIIEKRQSVAFWCNPISGHATLYWYQQILGQGPKLLIQFQNNGVVDDSQLPKDRFSAERLKGVDSTLKIQPAKLEDSAVYLCASSLEAYTEAFFGQGTRLTVV.

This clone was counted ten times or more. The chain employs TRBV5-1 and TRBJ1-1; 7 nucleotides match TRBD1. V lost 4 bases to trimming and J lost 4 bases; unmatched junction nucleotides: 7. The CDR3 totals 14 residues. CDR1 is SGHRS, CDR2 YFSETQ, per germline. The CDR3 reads CASSIRQGPTEAFF. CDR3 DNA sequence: TGCGCCAGCAGCATACGACAGGGACCCACTGAAGCTTTCTTT.

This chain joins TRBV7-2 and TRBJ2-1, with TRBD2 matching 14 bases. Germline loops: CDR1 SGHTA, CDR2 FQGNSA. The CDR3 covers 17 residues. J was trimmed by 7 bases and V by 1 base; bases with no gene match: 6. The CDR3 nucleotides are TGTGCCAGCAGCTTAGGTCCTCGGACTAGCGGGGGGAATGAGCAGTTCTTC. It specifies CASSLGPRTSGGNEQFF.

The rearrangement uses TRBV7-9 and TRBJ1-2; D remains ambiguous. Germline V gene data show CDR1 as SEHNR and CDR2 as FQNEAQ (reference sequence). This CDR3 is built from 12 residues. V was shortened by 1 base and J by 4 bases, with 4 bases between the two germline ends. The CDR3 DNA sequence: TGTGCCAGCAGCTTAGAAACCTATGGCTACACCTTC. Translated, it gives CASSLETYGYTF.

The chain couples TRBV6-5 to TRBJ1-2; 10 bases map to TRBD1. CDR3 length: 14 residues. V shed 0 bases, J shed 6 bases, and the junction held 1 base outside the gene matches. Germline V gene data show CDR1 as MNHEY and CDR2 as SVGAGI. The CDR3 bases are TGTGCCAGCAGTTACTCGACAGGGGGCCATGGCTACACCTTC. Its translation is CASSYSTGGHGYTF.